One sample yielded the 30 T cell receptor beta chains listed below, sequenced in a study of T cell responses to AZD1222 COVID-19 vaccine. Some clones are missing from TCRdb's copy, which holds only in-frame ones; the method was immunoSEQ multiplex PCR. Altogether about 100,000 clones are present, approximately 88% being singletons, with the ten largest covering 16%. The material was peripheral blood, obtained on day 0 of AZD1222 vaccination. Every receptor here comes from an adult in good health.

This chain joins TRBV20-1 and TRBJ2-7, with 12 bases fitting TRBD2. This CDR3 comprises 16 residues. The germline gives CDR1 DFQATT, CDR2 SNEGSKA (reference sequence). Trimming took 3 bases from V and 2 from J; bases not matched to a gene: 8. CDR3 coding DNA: TGCAGTGCTAGTCCTCCCCCTAGCGGGAGGGCCTACGAGCAGTACTTC. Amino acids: CSASPPPSGRAYEQYF.

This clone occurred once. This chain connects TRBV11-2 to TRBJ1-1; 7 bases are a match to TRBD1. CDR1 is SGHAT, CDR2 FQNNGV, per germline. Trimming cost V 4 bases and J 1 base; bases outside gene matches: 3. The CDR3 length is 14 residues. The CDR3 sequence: CASSSGQQNTEAFF. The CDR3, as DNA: TGTGCCAGCAGCTCGGGACAGCAGAACACTGAAGCTTTCTTT.

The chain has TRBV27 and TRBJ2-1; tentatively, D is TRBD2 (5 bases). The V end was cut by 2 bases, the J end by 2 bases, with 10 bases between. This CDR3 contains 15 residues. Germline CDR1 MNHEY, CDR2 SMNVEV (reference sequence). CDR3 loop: CASSLSGVAYNEQFF. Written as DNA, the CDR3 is TGTGCCAGCAGTTTAAGCGGCGTTGCCTACAATGAGCAGTTCTTC.

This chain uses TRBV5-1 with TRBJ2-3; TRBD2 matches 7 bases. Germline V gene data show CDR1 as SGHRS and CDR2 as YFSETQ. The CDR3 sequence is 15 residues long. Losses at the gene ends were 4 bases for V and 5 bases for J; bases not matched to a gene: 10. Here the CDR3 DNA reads TGCGCCAGCAGCCGCGCGGGAGAGACGGGAGATACGCAGTATTTT. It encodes CASSRAGETGDTQYF.

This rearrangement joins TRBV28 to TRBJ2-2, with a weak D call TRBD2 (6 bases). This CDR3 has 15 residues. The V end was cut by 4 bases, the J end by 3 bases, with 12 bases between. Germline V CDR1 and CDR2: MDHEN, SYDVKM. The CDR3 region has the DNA TGTGCCAGCAGTTATATCGGGAGAGACACCGGGGAGCTGTTTTTT. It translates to CASSYIGRDTGELFF.

The CDR3 sequence is CASSFRADSPLHF. The CDR3 nucleotides read TGTGCCAGCAGTTTTAGGGCGGATTCACCCCTCCACTTT. The V and J genes are TRBV12-3 or TRBV12-4 and TRBJ1-6, with D unresolved. CDR3 length: 13 amino acids. V was trimmed by 3 bases and J by 8 bases, leaving 8 bases between them.

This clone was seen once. The CDR3 is CASSPPGLAADTQYF. CDR3 in DNA: TGTGCCAGCTCACCACCGGGACTAGCCGCAGATACGCAGTATTTT. The chain uses TRBV18 and TRBJ2-3, with 9 bases that match TRBD2. The trim removed 0 bases at V and 4 bases at J, leaving 2 bases unmatched. The germline V gene has CDR1 KGHSH and CDR2 LQKENI. This CDR3 is built from 15 residues.

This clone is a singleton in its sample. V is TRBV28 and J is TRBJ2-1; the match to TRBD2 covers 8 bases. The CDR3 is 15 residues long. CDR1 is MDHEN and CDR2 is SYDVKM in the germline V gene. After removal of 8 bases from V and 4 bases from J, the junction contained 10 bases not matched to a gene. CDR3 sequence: CASSERESPYNEQFF. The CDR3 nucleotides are TGTGCCAGCTCCGAGCGGGAGTCCCCTTACAATGAGCAGTTCTTC.

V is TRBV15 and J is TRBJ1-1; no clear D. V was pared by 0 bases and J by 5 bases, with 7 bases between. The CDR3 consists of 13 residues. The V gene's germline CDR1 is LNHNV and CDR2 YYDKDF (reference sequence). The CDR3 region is CATSRDLETEAFF. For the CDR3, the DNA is TGTGCCACCAGCAGAGATCTAGAAACTGAAGCTTTCTTT.

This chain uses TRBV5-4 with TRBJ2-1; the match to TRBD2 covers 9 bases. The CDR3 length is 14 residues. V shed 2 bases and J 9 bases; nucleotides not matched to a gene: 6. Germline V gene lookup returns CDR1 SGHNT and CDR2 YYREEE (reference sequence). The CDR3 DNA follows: TGTGCCAGCAGCTTCTTAGCGGGAGTTGGTGAGCAGTTCTTC. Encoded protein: CASSFLAGVGEQFF.

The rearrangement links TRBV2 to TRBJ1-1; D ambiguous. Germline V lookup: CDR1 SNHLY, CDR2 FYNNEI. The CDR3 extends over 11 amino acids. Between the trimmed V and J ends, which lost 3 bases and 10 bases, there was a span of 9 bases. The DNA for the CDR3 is TGTGCCAGCAGTGAGGAGGCGACAGCTTTCTTT. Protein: CASSEEATAFF.

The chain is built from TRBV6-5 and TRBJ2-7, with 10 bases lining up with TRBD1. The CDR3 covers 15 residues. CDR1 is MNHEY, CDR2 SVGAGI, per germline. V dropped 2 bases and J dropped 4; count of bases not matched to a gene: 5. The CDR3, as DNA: TGTGCCAGCAGTTACAGGGACAGGGGAGGTTACGAGCAGTACTTC. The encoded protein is CASSYRDRGGYEQYF.

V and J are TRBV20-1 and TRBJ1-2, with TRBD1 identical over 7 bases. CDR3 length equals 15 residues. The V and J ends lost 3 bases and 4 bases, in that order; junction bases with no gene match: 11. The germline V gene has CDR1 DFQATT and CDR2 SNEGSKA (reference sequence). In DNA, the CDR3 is TGCAGTGCTAGTACGACAGGGACCACGGCCTATGGCTACACCTTC. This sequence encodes CSASTTGTTAYGYTF.

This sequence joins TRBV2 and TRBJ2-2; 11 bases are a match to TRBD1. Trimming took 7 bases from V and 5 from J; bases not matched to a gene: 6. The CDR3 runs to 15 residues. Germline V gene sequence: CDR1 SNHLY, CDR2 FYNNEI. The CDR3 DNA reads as TGTGCCAGCAAGCCGGGACAGGGGGGAACCGGGGAGCTGTTTTTT. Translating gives CASKPGQGGTGELFF. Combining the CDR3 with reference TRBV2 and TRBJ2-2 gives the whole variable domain EPEVTQTPSHQVTQMGQEVILRCVPISNHLYFYWYRQILGQKVEFLVSFYNNEISEKSEIFDDQFSVERPDGSNFTLKIRSTKLEDSAMYFCASKPGQGGTGELFFGEGSRLTVL.

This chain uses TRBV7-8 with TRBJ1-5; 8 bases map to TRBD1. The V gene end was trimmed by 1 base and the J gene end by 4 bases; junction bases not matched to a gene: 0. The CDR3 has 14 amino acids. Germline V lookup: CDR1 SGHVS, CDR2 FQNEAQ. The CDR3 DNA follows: TGTGCCAGCAGCTTAGGGACAGGGAATCAGCCCCAGCATTTT. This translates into CASSLGTGNQPQHF.

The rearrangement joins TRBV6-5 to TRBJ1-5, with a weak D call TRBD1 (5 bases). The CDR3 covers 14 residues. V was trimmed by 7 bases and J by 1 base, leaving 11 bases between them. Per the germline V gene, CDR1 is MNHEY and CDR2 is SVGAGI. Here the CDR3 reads CASTRGISNQPQHF. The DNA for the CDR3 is TGTGCCAGCACCCGGGGGATAAGCAATCAGCCCCAGCATTTT.

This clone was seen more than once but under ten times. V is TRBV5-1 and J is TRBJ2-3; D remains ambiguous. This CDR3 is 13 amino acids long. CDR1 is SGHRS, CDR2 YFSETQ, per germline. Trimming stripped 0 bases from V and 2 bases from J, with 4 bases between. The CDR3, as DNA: TGCGCCAGCAGCTTGGCCTTCACAGATACGCAGTATTTT. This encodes CASSLAFTDTQYF.

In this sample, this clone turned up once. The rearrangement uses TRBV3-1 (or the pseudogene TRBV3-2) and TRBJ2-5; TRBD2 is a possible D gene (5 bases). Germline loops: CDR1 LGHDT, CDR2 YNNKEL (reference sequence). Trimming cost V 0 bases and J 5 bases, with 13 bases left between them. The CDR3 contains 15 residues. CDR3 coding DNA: TGTGCCAGCAGCCAAGAGAACGGACTCCCCGAGACCCAGTACTTC. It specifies CASSQENGLPETQYF.

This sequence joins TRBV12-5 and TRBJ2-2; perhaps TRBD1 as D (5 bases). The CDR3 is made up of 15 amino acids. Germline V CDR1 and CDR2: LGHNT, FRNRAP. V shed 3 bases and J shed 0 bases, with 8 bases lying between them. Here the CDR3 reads CASGFQGANTGELFF. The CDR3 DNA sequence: TGTGCTAGTGGTTTCCAGGGCGCGAACACCGGGGAGCTGTTTTTT.

CDR3 nucleotides: TGTGCCAGCAGCCAAGATATGGGCTCCTCCTACGAGCAGTACTTC. This encodes CASSQDMGSSYEQYF. The J gene is TRBJ2-7, the V gene TRBV4-2; no clear D. Germline lookup yields CDR1 LGHNA and CDR2 YNFKEQ. The CDR3 spans 15 residues. The ends were cut back, 0 bases at V and 0 bases at J, with 9 bases in the middle.

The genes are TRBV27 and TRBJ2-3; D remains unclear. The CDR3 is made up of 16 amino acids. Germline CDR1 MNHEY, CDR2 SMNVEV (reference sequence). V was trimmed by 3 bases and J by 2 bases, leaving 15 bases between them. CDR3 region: CASSFSYAAHTDTQYF. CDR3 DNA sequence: TGTGCCAGCAGTTTTTCGTACGCGGCCCACACAGATACGCAGTATTTT.

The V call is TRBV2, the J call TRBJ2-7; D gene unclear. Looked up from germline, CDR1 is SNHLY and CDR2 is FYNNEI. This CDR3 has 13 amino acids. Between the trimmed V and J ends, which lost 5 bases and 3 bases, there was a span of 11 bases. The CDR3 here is CASSPPDRYEQYF. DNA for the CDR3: TGTGCCAGCAGTCCCCCGGACCGCTACGAGCAGTACTTC.

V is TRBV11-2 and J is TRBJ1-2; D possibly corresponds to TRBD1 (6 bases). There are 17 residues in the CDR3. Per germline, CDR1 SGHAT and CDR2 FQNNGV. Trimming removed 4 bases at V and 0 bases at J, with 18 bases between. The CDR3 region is CASSSNGGALANYGYTF. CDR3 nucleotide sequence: TGTGCCAGCAGCTCTAATGGGGGGGCGCTAGCTAACTATGGCTACACCTTC.

The CDR3, as DNA: TGTGCCAGCAGCTCCTCCGGGACAGGGTTCACTGAAGCTTTCTTT. Protein product: CASSSSGTGFTEAFF. The chain is built from TRBV5-6 and TRBJ1-1, with 9 bases aligning to TRBD1. V shed 3 bases and J 4 bases; nucleotides not matched to a gene: 7. CDR3 length: 15 residues. In germline, CDR1 is SGHDT, CDR2 YYEEEE.

The CDR3 spells CASSGGGLAPNFGYF. The CDR3 bases are TGTGCCAGCAGTGGAGGAGGGCTAGCCCCTAACTTTGGGTACTTC. J is TRBJ2-4 and V is TRBV2, with D perhaps TRBD2 (6 bases). Germline V lookup: CDR1 SNHLY, CDR2 FYNNEI. The CDR3 spans 15 residues. Trimming shortened V by 4 bases and J by 15 bases, and 25 bases separated the two germline ends.

The CDR3 sequence: CASSISGSGAFYGYTF. The CDR3 DNA is TGTGCCAGTAGTATAAGTGGGTCAGGGGCGTTCTATGGCTACACCTTC. The chain is built from TRBV19 and TRBJ1-2; D might be TRBD1 (6 bases). This CDR3 spans 16 amino acids. The germline V gene encodes CDR1 LNHDA and CDR2 SQIVND (reference sequence). The V end was cut by 2 bases, the J end by 4 bases, with 17 bases between.

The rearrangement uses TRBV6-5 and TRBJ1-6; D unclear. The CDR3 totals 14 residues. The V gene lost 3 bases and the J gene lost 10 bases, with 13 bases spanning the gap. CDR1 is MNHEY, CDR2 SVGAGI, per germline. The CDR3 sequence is CASSYEPVGSPLHF. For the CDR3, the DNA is TGTGCCAGCAGTTATGAGCCGGTGGGGTCACCCCTCCACTTT.

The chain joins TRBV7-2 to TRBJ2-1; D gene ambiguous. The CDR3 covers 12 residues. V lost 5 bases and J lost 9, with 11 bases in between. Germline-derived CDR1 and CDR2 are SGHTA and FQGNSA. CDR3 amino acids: CASSPTGGEQFF. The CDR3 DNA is TGTGCCAGCAGCCCAACGGGTGGTGAGCAGTTCTTC. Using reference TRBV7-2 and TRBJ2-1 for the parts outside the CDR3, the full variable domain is GAGVSQSPSNKVTEKGKDVELRCDPISGHTALYWYRQSLGQGLEFLIYFQGNSAPDKSGLPSDRFSAERTGGSVSTLTIQRTQQEDSAVYLCASSPTGGEQFFGPGTRLTVL.

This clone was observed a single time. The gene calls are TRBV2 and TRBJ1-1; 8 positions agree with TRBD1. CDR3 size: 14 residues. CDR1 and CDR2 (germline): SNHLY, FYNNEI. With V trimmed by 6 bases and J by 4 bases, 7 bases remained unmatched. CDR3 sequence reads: CASRHKQGGTEAFF. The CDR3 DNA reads TGTGCCAGCAGGCACAAACAGGGGGGCACTGAAGCTTTCTTT.

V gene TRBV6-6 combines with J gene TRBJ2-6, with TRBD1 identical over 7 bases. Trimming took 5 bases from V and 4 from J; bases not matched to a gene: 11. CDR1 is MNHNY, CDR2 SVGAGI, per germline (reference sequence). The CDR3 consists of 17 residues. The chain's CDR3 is CASSQTQGPMGANVLTF. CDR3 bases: TGTGCCAGCAGTCAGACACAGGGGCCGATGGGGGCCAACGTCCTGACTTTC.